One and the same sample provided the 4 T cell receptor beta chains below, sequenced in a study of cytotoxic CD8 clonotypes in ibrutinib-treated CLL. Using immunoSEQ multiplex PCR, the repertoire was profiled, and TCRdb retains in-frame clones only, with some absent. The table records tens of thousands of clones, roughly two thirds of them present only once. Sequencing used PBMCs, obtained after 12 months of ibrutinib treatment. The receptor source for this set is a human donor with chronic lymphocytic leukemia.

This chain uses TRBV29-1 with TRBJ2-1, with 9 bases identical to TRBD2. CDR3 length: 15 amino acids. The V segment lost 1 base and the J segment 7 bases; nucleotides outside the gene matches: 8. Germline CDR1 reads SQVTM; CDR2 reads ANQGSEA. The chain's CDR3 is CSVEGALAGRNEQFF. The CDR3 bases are TGCAGCGTTGAAGGCGCCCTAGCGGGAAGAAATGAGCAGTTCTTC.

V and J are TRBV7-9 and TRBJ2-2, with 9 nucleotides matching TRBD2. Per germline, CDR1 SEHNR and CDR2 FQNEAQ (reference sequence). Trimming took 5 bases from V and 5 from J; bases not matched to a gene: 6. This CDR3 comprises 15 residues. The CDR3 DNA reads TGTGCCAGCAGCCCGCCTAGCGGGACAACCGGGGAGCTGTTTTTT. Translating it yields CASSPPSGTTGELFF.

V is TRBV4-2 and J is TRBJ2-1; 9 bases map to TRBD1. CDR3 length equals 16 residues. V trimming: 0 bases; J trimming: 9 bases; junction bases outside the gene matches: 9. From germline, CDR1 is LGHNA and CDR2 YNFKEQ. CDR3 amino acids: CASSQEVDRGVCEQFF. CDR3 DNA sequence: TGTGCCAGCAGCCAAGAGGTCGACAGGGGGGTGTGTGAGCAGTTCTTC.

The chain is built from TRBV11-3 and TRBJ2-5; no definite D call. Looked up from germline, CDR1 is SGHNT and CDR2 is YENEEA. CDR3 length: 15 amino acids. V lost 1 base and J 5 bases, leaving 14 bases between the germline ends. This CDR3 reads CASSLGQTGMETQYF. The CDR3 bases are TGTGCCAGCAGCTTAGGCCAGACGGGTATGGAGACCCAGTACTTC. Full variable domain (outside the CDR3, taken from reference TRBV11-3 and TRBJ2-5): EAGVVQSPRYKIIEKKQPVAFWCNPISGHNTLYWYLQNLGQGPELLIRYENEEAVDDSQLPKDRFSAERLKGVDSTLKIQPAELGDSAVYLCASSLGQTGMETQYFGPGTRLLVL.